Listed below are T cell receptor beta chains from one sample, sequenced in a study of blood T cells in healthy people across ages. TCRdb re-derived calls from the 5' RACE reads in MiXCR, one entry per CDR3 protein. Of fewer than 2 million distinct CDR3 sequences listed, around 42% are singletons. The sequenced sample consisted of blood. The origin of the receptors is a human donor in good health. CDR3s include the opening cysteine and the closing phenylalanine or tryptophan. Each record gives: clone size, J gene, V gene, D gene, CDR3 DNA, CDR3 protein. D genes are given only for firm matches. Expanded clones are given a class, and other clones once, few, many or no size at all.

few TRBJ2-1 TRBV5-1 NA TGCGCCAGCAGCCCAGGCTCTAGGTACAATGAGCAGTTCTTC CASSPGSRYNEQFF
few TRBJ2-1 TRBV9 NA TGTGCCAGCAGCGTATACCGCCGTAGTGAGCAGTTCTTC CASSVYRRSEQFF
NA TRBJ2-7 TRBV24-1 TRBD1 TGTGCCATCATAGCTCATGGCCGGGACAGATTTTACGAGCAGTACTTC CAIIAHGRDRFYEQYF
few TRBJ1-1 TRBV7-9 NA TGTGCCAGCAGCCGGGACCACCCTGAAGCTTTCTTT CASSRDHPEAFF
few TRBJ2-1 TRBV7-9 NA TGTGCCAGCAGCTTAGAGTTTCGGGGATCAGGATTCTACAATGAGCCGTTCTTC CASSLEFRGSGFYNEPFF
NA TRBJ2-7 TRBV9 NA TGTGCCAGCAGCGTAGTGGAGGGAGGCGAGCAGTACTTC CASSVVEGGEQYF
NA TRBJ2-7 TRBV7-8 NA TGTGCCAGCAGCCCGGGGCCAGCTACCTACGAGCAGTACTTC CASSPGPATYEQYF
NA TRBJ2-1 TRBV29-1 TRBD1 TGCAGCGTTGAAGGGGACAGGAATGAGCAGTTCTTC CSVEGDRNEQFF
NA TRBJ2-4 TRBV21-1 NA TGTGCCAGCAGCATTCCGGGCCTACAGGGTGCTTGGGAGCAGTACTTC CASSIPGLQGAWEQYF
NA TRBJ1-2 TRBV6-2/TRBV6-3 NA TGTGCCAGCAGTTACACCTTAATGGACAAAGACTATGGCTACACCTTC CASSYTLMDKDYGYTF
NA TRBJ1-2 TRBV5-1 NA TGCGCCAGCAGCCCCACCCGGGGGGCGGATTATGGCTACACCTTC CASSPTRGADYGYTF
NA TRBJ2-3 TRBV12-3/TRBV12-4 NA TGTGCCGGCATCCCGGATCATCGCACAGATACGCAGTATTTT CAGIPDHRTDTQYF
NA TRBJ2-1 TRBV3-1 TRBD2 TGTGCCAGCAACCAAGACCTAGCGGCAAAGGGTGAGCAGTTCTTC CASNQDLAAKGEQFF
few TRBJ2-2 TRBV7-2 TRBD1 TGTGCCAGCAGCTTAGCGATCCGGGACAGGGGTAGACCCGGGGAGCTGTTTTTT CASSLAIRDRGRPGELFF
NA TRBJ2-2 TRBV3-1 TRBD2 TGTGCCAGCAGCCAGCGGGGGTCGCACACCGGGGAGCTGTTTTTT CASSQRGSHTGELFF
once TRBJ1-5 TRBV19 TRBD1 TGTGCCAGTAGTTGGACAGGGGTTGCGCATCAGCCCCAGCATTTT CASSWTGVAHQPQHF
NA TRBJ1-5 TRBV25-1 TRBD1 TGTGCCAGCAGTGATTCAGGTGGGACAGGGGGTCAGCCCCAGCATTTT CASSDSGGTGGQPQHF
few TRBJ2-5 TRBV12-5 TRBD2 TGTGCTAGTGGTCCCTCCGAAGGACTAGTGGTACATGGGCGAGAGACCCAGTACTTC CASGPSEGLVVHGRETQYF
NA TRBJ2-5 TRBV20-1 TRBD1 TGCAGTTGTAGGGTGGACAGGGAACAAGAGACCCAGTACTTC CSCRVDREQETQYF
many TRBJ1-2 TRBV4-2 NA TGTGCCAGCAGCCAGGACGGTGGCTACACCTTC CASSQDGGYTF
NA TRBJ2-6 TRBV5-5 NA TGTGCCAGCAGCTCCCCTCTGAGCTCTGGGGCCAACGTCCTGACTTTC CASSSPLSSGANVLTF
NA TRBJ2-3 TRBV2 NA TGTGCCAGCACCAGGGAGAGTGATACGCAGTATTTT CASTRESDTQYF
few TRBJ1-6 TRBV7-6 TRBD1 TGTGCCAGCAGCCGTCAACAGGGGGATAGTTCACCCCTCCACTTT CASSRQQGDSSPLHF
NA TRBJ1-2 TRBV5-1 NA TGCGCCAGCAGCTTAATTGGGACATCTGGCCACACCTTC CASSLIGTSGHTF
NA TRBJ2-7 TRBV7-2 NA TGTGCCAGCAGCTTATGGGCAGTTGCCTACGAGCAGTACTTC CASSLWAVAYEQYF
NA TRBJ2-1 TRBV4-2 NA TGTGCCAGCAGCCCCGAGGGGCCTAGCTACGCCAATGAGCAGTTCTTC CASSPEGPSYANEQFF
few TRBJ1-1 TRBV29-1 NA TGCGGCGTGGAGCTGGGGGGAGCTTTCTTT CGVELGGAFF
once TRBJ1-4 TRBV7-9 NA TGTGCCAGCAGCTTTCCAGGGGTGAATGGAAAACTGTTTTTT CASSFPGVNGKLFF
many TRBJ1-2 TRBV12-3/TRBV12-4 NA TGTGCCAGCAGTTTAGGGGGACGTGGCTACACCTTC CASSLGGRGYTF
few TRBJ2-1 TRBV10-3 TRBD1 TGTGCCATCGGCTCTCCGGGACAGGGTCTAGACAATGAGCAGTTCTTC CAIGSPGQGLDNEQFF
NA TRBJ1-5 TRBV12-3/TRBV12-4 NA TGTGCCAGCAGTTTAGGGGGTCCAAATAGCAATCAGCCCCAGCATTTT CASSLGGPNSNQPQHF
NA TRBJ2-1 TRBV7-2 NA TGTGCCAGCAGCCTCAGACAGCCCTCCTACAATGAGCAGTTCTTC CASSLRQPSYNEQFF
NA TRBJ1-2 TRBV5-1 NA TGCGCCAGCAGAGAGGACATTAACTATGGCTACACCTTC CASREDINYGYTF
few TRBJ2-3 TRBV20-1 NA TGCAGTGCTAGAGATCTACAGTTGGTTCTGAGGACAGATACGCAGTATTTT CSARDLQLVLRTDTQYF
few TRBJ2-7 TRBV10-3 TRBD1 TGTGCCATCAGTGAGTCGGGACAGGGCCCCGGAAGAGTATACGAGCAGTACTTC CAISESGQGPGRVYEQYF
NA TRBJ2-5 TRBV24-1 TRBD2 TGTGCCACCAGTGGGCGAGCTAGCGGGCCGAAACGTTTCCAAGAGACCCAGTACTTC CATSGRASGPKRFQETQYF
NA TRBJ2-7 TRBV11-2 TRBD1 TGTGCCGGCAGCTCCGGGACAGGGGGCTACGAGCAGTACTTC CAGSSGTGGYEQYF
few TRBJ2-1 TRBV20-1 NA TGCAGTGCCCCTAGCCCCCAGGGGCTTAATGAGCAGTTCTTC CSAPSPQGLNEQFF
NA TRBJ1-6 TRBV6-1 NA TGTGCCAGCAGTGCAGGGAAGGATTCACCCCTCCACTTT CASSAGKDSPLHF
few TRBJ1-2 TRBV6-2/TRBV6-3 NA TGTGCCAGCAGTTACCGGCACTCCCGGCATGACTACACCTTC CASSYRHSRHDYTF
few TRBJ2-4 TRBV6-5 TRBD1 TGTGCCAGCAGAGCAGGGGGTGAAAACATTCAGTACTTC CASRAGGENIQYF
few TRBJ2-7 TRBV5-1 NA TGCGCCAACAGCTTGGCTCTGGTTGGCTACGAGCAGTACTTC CANSLALVGYEQYF
few TRBJ1-4 TRBV7-2 NA TGTGCCAGCAGCCCCGCGGGGGGTTGGGAAAAACTGTTTTTT CASSPAGGWEKLFF
few TRBJ2-7 TRBV15 TRBD1 TGTGCCACCAGCAACCCGGGACAGGGCGCGCAGTACTTC CATSNPGQGAQYF
many TRBJ2-7 TRBV7-2 TRBD2 TGTGCCAGCAGCTTGGGGGGGGGACCCACCTACGAGCAGTACTTC CASSLGGGPTYEQYF
once TRBJ1-1 TRBV5-1 NA TGCGCCAGCCAAGCAACAGGGAGAGCTTTCTTT CASQATGRAFF
few TRBJ2-6 TRBV15 NA TGTGCTTCGGGCGGAACCCTCTCTGGGGCCAACGTCCTGACTTTC CASGGTLSGANVLTF